This TCR beta chain was documented in a study of identical twins. Regarding the study as a whole: Beta out-of-frame sequences showed weaker excess sharing between twins.

The germline V gene encodes CDR1 MNHEY and CDR2 SVGAGI. The CDR3 consists of 15 residues. The V end lost 0 bases, the J end lost 1 base, and 9 bases lay between the germline ends. TCRdb recomputed calls from the 5' RACE reads with MiXCR, one row per CDR3 protein. The table shows 650,000 to 800,000 distinct CDR3 sequences, with 8.6% occurring only once. There are many counts of this clonotype. Its antigen is still unknown. This sample was also put to use in a study of yellow fever vaccine responses in identical twins.

This clonotype was obtained from a woman aged 18-29 years in good health. The rearrangement joins TRBV6-5 to TRBJ1-1, with D perhaps matching TRBD1 (6 bases). Sequencing was done on a sample of PBMCs. CDR3 region: CASSYSRTANTEAFF. In DNA, the CDR3 is TGTGCCAGCAGTTACTCAAGGACAGCGAACACTGAAGCTTTCTTT.